This T cell receptor (beta chain) was identified during a study of blood T cell repertoires in COVID-19. Germline loops: CDR1 MDHEN, CDR2 SYDVKM. Trimming cost V 8 bases and J 3 bases; bases outside gene matches: 4. CDR3 length: 13 residues. TCRdb keeps only in-frame clones here, not all; method: immunoSEQ multiplex PCR. The sample records about 130,000 clones, around 81% being singletons. Input material: peripheral blood. The source of this sequence is a woman aged 55-70 years with active or convalescent COVID-19. The chain joins TRBV28 to TRBJ1-5, with TRBD1 matching over 7 bases. CDR3 in amino acids: CASSGQVNQPQHF. The CDR3 DNA sequence: TGTGCCAGCTCAGGACAGGTCAATCAGCCCCAGCATTTT.